The subject of this entry is one TCR beta chain. The sample originates from a study of blood T cell repertoires in COVID-19. Some clones are missing from TCRdb's copy, which holds only in-frame ones; the method was immunoSEQ multiplex PCR. The table records around 230,000 clones, more than 80% of them present only once. The CDR3 consists of 16 residues. The germline CDR1 and CDR2 sequences are LGHDT and YNNKEL (reference sequence). V trimming: 6 bases; J trimming: 5 bases; junction bases outside the gene matches: 10. The TCR originated in a man between 40 and 49 years old who had recovered from COVID-19. Sequencing was done on a sample of PBMCs or T cells enriched from blood (not recorded which). The genes are TRBV3-1 (or the pseudogene TRBV3-2) and TRBJ2-5; 12 bases are shared with TRBD2. CDR3 protein: CASSKRTSGKGETQYF. The CDR3, as DNA: TGTGCCAGCAGTAAAAGGACTAGCGGGAAAGGGGAGACCCAGTACTTC.